This entry describes one T cell receptor (beta chain). Its antigen is not known. In the PCR, 60 Vbeta and 13 Jbeta primers were used. Repertoires were generated with immunoSEQ multiplex PCR, while TCRdb's copy carries only in-frame clones and drops some. The sample gives around 130,000 clones, 60% to 80% of which show up once; over 2% is in the top ten. V trimming: 3 bases; J trimming: 10 bases; junction bases outside the gene matches: 7. Germline lookup yields CDR1 SGHRS and CDR2 YFSETQ. This CDR3 spans 14 amino acids. This entry comes from a study of cytomegalovirus exposure and HLA in healthy donors. General study findings and limits: A reported reduction in N-insertions relative to the roughly 700-donor mean was seen in an Asian-associated ancestry cluster in a later analysis. In a later analysis, common viral pathogens appeared linked to several of the most significant clusters. Analysis performed later found about 18,000 TCR beta sequences associated with HLA alleles at 0.05 false discovery rate.

The specimen sequenced was PBMCs. V is TRBV5-1 and J is TRBJ1-6, with TRBD1 identical over 7 bases. The TCR was taken from a woman in her fifties or sixties in good health and CMV-seropositive. The CDR3 DNA follows: TGCGCCAGCAGCTATGGACAGGTTGAGTCACCCCTCCACTTT. This codes for CASSYGQVESPLHF.